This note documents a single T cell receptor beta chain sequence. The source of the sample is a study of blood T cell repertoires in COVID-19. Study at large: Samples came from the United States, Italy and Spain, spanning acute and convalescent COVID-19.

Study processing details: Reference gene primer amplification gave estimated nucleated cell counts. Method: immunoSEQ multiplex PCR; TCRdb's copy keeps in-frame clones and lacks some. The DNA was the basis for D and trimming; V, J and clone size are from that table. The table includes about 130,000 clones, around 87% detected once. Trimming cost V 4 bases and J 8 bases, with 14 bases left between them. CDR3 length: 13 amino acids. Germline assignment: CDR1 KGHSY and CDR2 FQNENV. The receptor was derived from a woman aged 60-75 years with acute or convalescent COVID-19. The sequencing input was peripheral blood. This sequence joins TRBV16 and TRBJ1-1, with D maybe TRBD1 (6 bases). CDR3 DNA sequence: TGTGCCAGCAGCCTCGTCGTGAGGGGGGAAGCTTTCTTT. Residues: CASSLVVRGEAFF.